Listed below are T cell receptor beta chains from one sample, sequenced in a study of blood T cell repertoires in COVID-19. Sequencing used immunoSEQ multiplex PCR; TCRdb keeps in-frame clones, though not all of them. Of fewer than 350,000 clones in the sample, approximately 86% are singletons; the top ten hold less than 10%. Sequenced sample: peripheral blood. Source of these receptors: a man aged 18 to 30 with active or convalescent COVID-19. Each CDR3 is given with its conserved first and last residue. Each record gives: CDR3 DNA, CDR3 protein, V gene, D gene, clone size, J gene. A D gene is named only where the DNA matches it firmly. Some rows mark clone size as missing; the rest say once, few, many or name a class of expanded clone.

TGTGCCAGCAGCTTAGTACCGATAGCGGGGGGCCACAATGAGCAGTTCTTC	CASSLVPIAGGHNEQFF	TRBV13	TRBD2	NA	TRBJ2-1
TGTGCCAGCACAACGATTACAGGGGTTCGGGAAAAACTGTTTTTT	CASTTITGVREKLFF	TRBV5-6	TRBD1	NA	TRBJ1-4
TGCGCCAGCAGCTTGGCCAGGGGGCTGAACACTGAAGCTTTCTTT	CASSLARGLNTEAFF	TRBV5-1	TRBD1	once	TRBJ1-1
TGTGCCAGCAGCTTGGGACAGGGAGGCAATGAGCAGTTCTTC	CASSLGQGGNEQFF	TRBV7-2	TRBD1	NA	TRBJ2-1
TGTGCCATCTCCCGGCTAGCGGGGTTAGAGCAGTACTTC	CAISRLAGLEQYF	TRBV10-3	TRBD2	NA	TRBJ2-7
TGCAGTGCTAGTAACCCAGGGAACTATGGCTACACCTTC	CSASNPGNYGYTF	TRBV20-1	NA	once	TRBJ1-2
TGTGCCAGGAGACAGGGGGTGTACGAGCAGTACTTC	CARRQGVYEQYF	TRBV6-4	TRBD1	NA	TRBJ2-7
TGCGCCAGCAGCCAAGATCAAATCAGTCCCACTGAAGCTTTCTTT	CASSQDQISPTEAFF	TRBV4-1	NA	NA	TRBJ1-1
TGTGCCACCAGCACAACACAGGTTTCCCCCTACGAGCAGTACTTC	CATSTTQVSPYEQYF	TRBV15	NA	NA	TRBJ2-7
TGTGCCAGCTCATCAACCGGGACAGGGTCGGGCATTCAGTACTTC	CASSSTGTGSGIQYF	TRBV18	TRBD1	few	TRBJ2-4
TGTGCCACCAGCAGAGTTTCCGACAGGAACACCGGGGAGCTGTTTTTT	CATSRVSDRNTGELFF	TRBV15	NA	NA	TRBJ2-2
TGTGCCAGCGGCGCGGGGGGGGACTACGAGCAGTACTTC	CASGAGGDYEQYF	TRBV9	TRBD2	NA	TRBJ2-7
TGTGCCAGTGTCCCATCGGACAGAGGCTATGGCTACACCTTC	CASVPSDRGYGYTF	TRBV19	NA	NA	TRBJ1-2
TGTGCCAGTATGGTGGGGGCCGGGTCCGGGGAGCTGTTTTTT	CASMVGAGSGELFF	TRBV19	NA	few	TRBJ2-2
TGTGCCAGCAGTCCCTGGACAGGGCCGGGTCAGCCCCAGCATTTT	CASSPWTGPGQPQHF	TRBV27	TRBD1	NA	TRBJ1-5
TGTGCCAGCAGTGATTCCCCTTCTGGCAGCACTGAAGCTTTCTTT	CASSDSPSGSTEAFF	TRBV6-1	NA	NA	TRBJ1-1
TGCAGCGTTGGGACAGGGCACGCAACTAATGAAAAACTGTTTTTT	CSVGTGHATNEKLFF	TRBV29-1	TRBD1	few	TRBJ1-4
TGTGCCAGCAGCCTTGGGGGGGTCTATGGCTACACCTTC	CASSLGGVYGYTF	TRBV6-5	NA	NA	TRBJ1-2
TGTGCCAGCAGTCCCCTGGGAGGGGTTGGCGAAAAACTGTTTTTT	CASSPLGGVGEKLFF	TRBV27	NA	NA	TRBJ1-4
TGTGCCAGCTCACCGTTAGGGGCGACTGGCAATCAGCCCCAGCATTTT	CASSPLGATGNQPQHF	TRBV18	NA	NA	TRBJ1-5
TGCGCCAGCAGCCCCGGTATCTCTGGGGCCAACGTCCTGACTTTC	CASSPGISGANVLTF	TRBV5-1	NA	NA	TRBJ2-6
TGCAGTGCTAGTGCGGGACTAGCGGGATCCTACGAGCAGTACTTC	CSASAGLAGSYEQYF	TRBV20-1	TRBD2	NA	TRBJ2-7
TGCGCCAGCAGCTCTTGGACAGGGGGCTTGACTGAAGCTTTCTTT	CASSSWTGGLTEAFF	TRBV5-1	TRBD1	NA	TRBJ1-1
TGTGCCAGCACCCCCGTTAGGGGATCCTACGAGCAGTACTTC	CASTPVRGSYEQYF	TRBV7-2	NA	NA	TRBJ2-7
TGTGCCAGCAGTTCCCCGGGACAGAGTAATGAAAAACTGTTTTTT	CASSSPGQSNEKLFF	TRBV28	TRBD1	NA	TRBJ1-4
TGTGCCAGCAGTCCGACAGGGGGCAACCAAGAGACCCAGTACTTC	CASSPTGGNQETQYF	TRBV27	TRBD1	NA	TRBJ2-5
TGTGCCAGCAGCTTCCAACTAGCGGGGTACTCCTACAATGAGCAGTTCTTC	CASSFQLAGYSYNEQFF	TRBV7-9	TRBD2	NA	TRBJ2-1
TGTGCCAGCTCAACAGGGGGCGAGCAGTACTTC	CASSTGGEQYF	TRBV18	TRBD1	NA	TRBJ2-7
TGCGCCAGCAGTCAATCGCCGAGCAGACAGGGCTCGAATTCACCCCTCCACTTT	CASSQSPSRQGSNSPLHF	TRBV23-1	TRBD1	NA	TRBJ1-6
TGTGCCAGCAGTCTGGACACATCCTATGGCTACACCTTC	CASSLDTSYGYTF	TRBV6-5	NA	NA	TRBJ1-2
TGTGCCAGCAGCTTCACAGGGGGCGTAGGCTACACCTTC	CASSFTGGVGYTF	TRBV5-4	TRBD1	NA	TRBJ1-2
TGCGCCAGCAGCCAAGAGGCTCCGAGCGCTCAGTTCTTC	CASSQEAPSAQFF	TRBV4-1	NA	NA	TRBJ2-1
TGTGCCACCGAGACCGGGACAGGAGGGAATGAGCAGTTCTTC	CATETGTGGNEQFF	TRBV6-5	TRBD1	NA	TRBJ2-1
TGTGCCAGCAGCGTGACAGGGACAAACACCGGGGAGCTGTTTTTT	CASSVTGTNTGELFF	TRBV5-4	TRBD1	NA	TRBJ2-2
TGCAGCGTTGGACTAGCGGGGGACCGGGGATTTGAGCAGTTCTTC	CSVGLAGDRGFEQFF	TRBV29-1	TRBD2	NA	TRBJ2-1
TGTGCCACCGACCGGGACAGGGTAACAGATACGCAGTATTTT	CATDRDRVTDTQYF	TRBV15	TRBD1	NA	TRBJ2-3
TGTGCCAGCAGAGCGACAGGGGGATTCACTGAAGCTTTCTTT	CASRATGGFTEAFF	TRBV6-5	TRBD1	NA	TRBJ1-1
TGTGCCAGCAGCGTAGAGGATAGCGGGGGGCAATCTCCCTACAATGAGCAGTTCTTC	CASSVEDSGGQSPYNEQFF	TRBV9	TRBD2	NA	TRBJ2-1
TGTGCTAGTGGTTTGGGAAGCGGGGGGGCCACAGATACGCAGTATTTT	CASGLGSGGATDTQYF	TRBV12-5	TRBD2	NA	TRBJ2-3
TGCGCCAGCAGCTTGGGCCAGGGGGAAGGTGAGACCCAGTACTTC	CASSLGQGEGETQYF	TRBV5-1	TRBD1	NA	TRBJ2-5
TGTGCCAGCAGCTTAGGACTAGCGGCCAAAAACATTCAGTACTTC	CASSLGLAAKNIQYF	TRBV7-2	TRBD2	NA	TRBJ2-4
TGTGCCACCAGCAGAGATCTAGGACTAGTCGATGAGCAGTTCTTC	CATSRDLGLVDEQFF	TRBV15	TRBD2	NA	TRBJ2-1
TGCGCCAGCAGCCCCTACCTGCGACAGGGGGCATTGAACTCACCCCTCCACTTT	CASSPYLRQGALNSPLHF	TRBV4-3	TRBD1	once	TRBJ1-6
TGCGCCAGCAGCAAAAGTGGGGGGCAGCCCCAGCATTTT	CASSKSGGQPQHF	TRBV5-1	NA	NA	TRBJ1-5
TGTGCCAGCAGCCGAATCACAGGGGACGGCTACACCTTC	CASSRITGDGYTF	TRBV14	TRBD1	NA	TRBJ1-2
TGCAGTGCTGCCCAGACGGGGGGCTACACCTTC	CSAAQTGGYTF	TRBV20-1	NA	NA	TRBJ1-2
TGTGCCAGTAGTATATCACCAGGGGGGCTTGGCTATGGCTACACCTTC	CASSISPGGLGYGYTF	TRBV19	TRBD1	NA	TRBJ1-2
TGTGCCAGCAGCTTGGGACAGGGTCCCAATCAGCCCCAGCATTTT	CASSLGQGPNQPQHF	TRBV5-6	TRBD1	once	TRBJ1-5
TGTGCCAGCAGTTCCGACAGGGAACTAGCCAAAAACATTCAGTACTTC	CASSSDRELAKNIQYF	TRBV6-5	TRBD1	NA	TRBJ2-4
TGTGCCAGCTCGTATGGAGGTGGAAACACCATATATTTT	CASSYGGGNTIYF	TRBV6-5	NA	NA	TRBJ1-3
TGTGCCAGCAGCGTAGAGGAGTTCGGTGGGCTGTTTTTT	CASSVEEFGGLFF	TRBV9	NA	few	TRBJ1-4
TGTGCCAGCAGCCAAGGGAGAGGGAGCAACACTGAAGCTTTCTTT	CASSQGRGSNTEAFF	TRBV3-1/TRBV3-2	NA	NA	TRBJ1-1
TGTGCCATCAGTGAGCCTACTAGCGGGGGAAGTACCGGGGAGCTGTTTTTT	CAISEPTSGGSTGELFF	TRBV10-3	TRBD2	NA	TRBJ2-2
TGCAGTGCTAGTTCCCAAAAACATACCGGGGAGCTGTTTTTT	CSASSQKHTGELFF	TRBV20-1	NA	NA	TRBJ2-2
TGTGCCAGCAGCTCAGACGGGGGGAGCTCCTACGAGCAGTACTTC	CASSSDGGSSYEQYF	TRBV11-1	TRBD2	NA	TRBJ2-7
TGTGCCAGCAGCCCCCGGACAGGGGGCGACTATGGCTACACCTTC	CASSPRTGGDYGYTF	TRBV9	TRBD1	NA	TRBJ1-2
TGTGCCAGCAGCCCTGACAGGGTCACTGGAAACACCATATATTTT	CASSPDRVTGNTIYF	TRBV11-2	TRBD1	NA	TRBJ1-3
TGCAGCGTTGGAGGACAGGGTCAAGCTAACTATGGCTACACCTTC	CSVGGQGQANYGYTF	TRBV29-1	TRBD1	NA	TRBJ1-2
TGTGCCAGCAGCCAGAGTAATGAAAAACTGTTTTTT	CASSQSNEKLFF	TRBV3-1/TRBV3-2	NA	NA	TRBJ1-4